This section outlines one T cell receptor (beta chain) sequence together with its context. The CDR3 is 14 residues long. Looked up from germline, CDR1 is SNHLY and CDR2 is FYNNEI. V dropped 5 bases and J dropped 7 bases, with 14 bases sitting between them. The table came from immunoSEQ multiplex PCR; TCRdb's copy has only in-frame clones and leaves some out. The sample shows roughly 1 million clones, about 75% of them seen only once. This sample is part of a study of shared clonotypes between healthy human individuals. The receptor was derived from a man aged 18 to 29 in good health. This sequence joins TRBV2 and TRBJ2-2; D may be TRBD2 (5 bases). The sample comprised memory CD4+ T cells sorted from blood. Subset indicated: CD45RA-negative fraction. CDR3 amino acids: CASSLKRAGGELFF. The CDR3 nucleotides are TGTGCCAGCAGTCTCAAACGGGCGGGCGGGGAGCTGTTTTTT.